This TCR beta chain emerged from a study of T cells in localized non-small cell lung cancer. Overall study findings and caveats: Paired adjacent lung recovered a median around 62 of the top 100 tumor clones. Uninvolved adjacent lung had the highest recorded T cell clonality, with tumor below it. Analysis by sequencing included only one tumor region, so heterogeneity remains possible. Those with higher blood T cell density had longer overall survival.

Concerning this clone itself: The antigen is not known.

This CDR3 comprises 13 residues. The germline V gene has CDR1 SGHTA and CDR2 FQGNSA. V dropped 5 bases and J dropped 5; count of bases not matched to a gene: 4. Here immunoSEQ multiplex PCR was the method, and the copy in TCRdb shows in-frame clones only, minus some. The sample has 23,000 or so clones, about 88% seen once. The chain recombines TRBV7-2 with TRBJ2-7; 9 positions match TRBD2. This clonotype was obtained from a male donor at least 60 years old with stage I squamous cell lung carcinoma. The sequencing used peripheral blood, collected before any cancer treatment. This CDR3 is CASSTGLANEQYF. The CDR3 nucleotides are TGTGCCAGCAGCACCGGACTAGCGAACGAGCAGTACTTC.